This T cell receptor beta chain stems from a study of shared clonotypes between healthy human individuals. In the study overall: Donors consisted of a couple of women and a few men between 18 and 49.

It was CD45RO-negative cells, positively selected for CCR7, that made up naive CD8 cells, with terminally differentiated effector memory CD45RA+ cells excluded. There were only Caucasian adults among the donors, and all lived in Nashville, Tennessee. The CDR3 length is 14 residues. Trimming shortened V by 2 bases and J by 4 bases, and 11 bases separated the two germline ends. Germline CDR1 is MDHEN and CDR2 is SYDVKM. DNA at 200 ng, roughly 30,000 T cell genomes, went into sorted-subset replicate PCRs. Sequencing used immunoSEQ multiplex PCR; TCRdb keeps in-frame clones, though not all of them. The table has a few million clones, roughly 95% seen once.

This TCR came from a man between 18 and 29 years old in good health. Some clones in this sample may be carry-over from other donors' samples. The sequencing input was naive CD8+ T cells from PBMCs. The chain joins TRBV28 to TRBJ1-1; D gene uncertain. CDR3 DNA sequence: TGTGCCAGCAGTTTAGGGGAGGGAATCACTGAAGCTTTCTTT. It specifies CASSLGEGITEAFF.